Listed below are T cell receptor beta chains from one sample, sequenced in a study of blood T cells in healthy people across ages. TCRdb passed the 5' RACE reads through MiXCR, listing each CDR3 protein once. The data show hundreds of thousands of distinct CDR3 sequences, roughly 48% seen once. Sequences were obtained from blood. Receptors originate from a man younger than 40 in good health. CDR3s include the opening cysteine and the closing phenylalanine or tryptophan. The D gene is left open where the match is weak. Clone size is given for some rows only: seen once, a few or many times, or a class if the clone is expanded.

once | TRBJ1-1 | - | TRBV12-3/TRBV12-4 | TGTGCCAGCAGTTTAGCCTCTGAGGGGGGAGGCACTGAAGCTTTCTTT | CASSLASEGGGTEAFF
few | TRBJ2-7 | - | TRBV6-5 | TGTGCCAGCAGTTACTCACAGGTCGTCCACGAGCAGTACTTC | CASSYSQVVHEQYF
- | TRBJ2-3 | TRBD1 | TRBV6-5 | TGTGCCAGCAGTTTGGCAGGGGGACCTAGCACAGATACGCAGTATTTT | CASSLAGGPSTDTQYF
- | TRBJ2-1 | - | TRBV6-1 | TGTGCCAGCAGTGGGAAGGGAGAAGGACGGAACTCCTACAATGAGCAGTTCTTC | CASSGKGEGRNSYNEQFF
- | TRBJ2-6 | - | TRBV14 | TGTGCCAGCAACCATTTAGGGGAATTCCCAAACTCTGGGGCCAACGTCCTGACTTTC | CASNHLGEFPNSGANVLTF
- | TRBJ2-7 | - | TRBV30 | TGTGCCTGGAGTCCTACAGGCTCCGAGCAGTACTTC | CAWSPTGSEQYF
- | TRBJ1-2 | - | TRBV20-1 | TGCAGTGCTAGGAAAGGGGGGCTAGACTATGGCTACACCTTC | CSARKGGLDYGYTF
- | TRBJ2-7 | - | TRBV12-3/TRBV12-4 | TGTGCCAGCGGACTTACCTTCTACGAGCAGTACTTC | CASGLTFYEQYF
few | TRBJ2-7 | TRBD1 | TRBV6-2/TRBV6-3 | TGTGCCAGCAGTTCCCACGGGACAGGGCAATACGAGCAGTACTTC | CASSSHGTGQYEQYF
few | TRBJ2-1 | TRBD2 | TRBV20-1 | TGCAGTGCTAGAGGGCCTAGCGGGGGTGGTGAGCAGTTCTTC | CSARGPSGGGEQFF
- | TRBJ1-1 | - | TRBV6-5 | TGTGCCAGCAGTTACTCGAGAACAGGTTCCACTGAAGCTTTCTTT | CASSYSRTGSTEAFF
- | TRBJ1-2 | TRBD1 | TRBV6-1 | TGTGCCAGCAGCCAACACCAGAGTGATTCGGGACAGGGTCGGGTTGGCTACACCTTC | CASSQHQSDSGQGRVGYTF
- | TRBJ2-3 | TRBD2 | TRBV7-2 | TGTGCCAGCAGCTTAGTGAGCGGGGGCTCAGATACGCAGTATTTT | CASSLVSGGSDTQYF
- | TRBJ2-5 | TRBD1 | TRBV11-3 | TGTGCCAGCAGGGGACAGGGCGAAGAGACCCAGTACTTC | CASRGQGEETQYF
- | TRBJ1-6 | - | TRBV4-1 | TGCGCCAGCAGCCAAGGGCTCTGGGACAACCGTAATTCACCCCTCCACTTT | CASSQGLWDNRNSPLHF
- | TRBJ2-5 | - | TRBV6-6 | TGTGCCAGCAGTTACGGTGCGGGATCGGAGACCCAGTACTTC | CASSYGAGSETQYF
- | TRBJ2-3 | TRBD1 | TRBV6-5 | TGTGCCAGCAGTCCCCCTCGACAGGGGCGCACAGATACGCAGTATTTT | CASSPPRQGRTDTQYF
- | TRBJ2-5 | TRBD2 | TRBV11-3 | TGTGCCAGCAGTCGAAACCGGGGGGGACTCAATGAGCAGTACTTC | CASSRNRGGLNEQYF
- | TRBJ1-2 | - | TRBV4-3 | TGCGCCAGCAGCCCGGGACCGGTGGGGGGTGGCTACACCTTC | CASSPGPVGGGYTF
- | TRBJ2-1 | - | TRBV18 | TGTGCCAGCTCCACAGGGTCGGGTGAGCAGTTCTTC | CASSTGSGEQFF
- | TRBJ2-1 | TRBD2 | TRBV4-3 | TGCGCCAGCAGCCAAGCCGCCGGGACTAGCTACAATGAGCAGTTCTTC | CASSQAAGTSYNEQFF
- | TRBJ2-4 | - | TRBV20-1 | TGCAGTGCCGCGGGGCACTCGATCATTCAGTACTTC | CSAAGHSIIQYF
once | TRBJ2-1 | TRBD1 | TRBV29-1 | TGCAGCGTTGAAGATCAGGGGGCTAATCGGCACAATGAGCAGTTCTTC | CSVEDQGANRHNEQFF
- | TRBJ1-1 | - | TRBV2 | TGTGCCAGCAGGGACCCGATGGCGCACACTGAAGCTTTCTTT | CASRDPMAHTEAFF
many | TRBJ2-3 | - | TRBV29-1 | TGCAGCGTTGAGGGGGACACAGATACGCAGTATTTT | CSVEGDTDTQYF
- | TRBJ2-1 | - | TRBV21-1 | TGTGCCAGCAGTGTTGAGAGCAATGAGCAGTTCTTC | CASSVESNEQFF
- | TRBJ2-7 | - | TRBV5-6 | TGTGCCAGCAGCCCCAGGGCTAACTACGAGCAGTACTTC | CASSPRANYEQYF
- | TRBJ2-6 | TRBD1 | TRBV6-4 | TGTGCCAGCAGTGCCGGACAGGGAGGTTCTGGGGCCAACGTCCTGACTTTC | CASSAGQGGSGANVLTF
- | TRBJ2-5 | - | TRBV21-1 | TGTGCCAGCAGCAAATTAGGAGGAGGAGCGGTCAATGAGCAGTACTTC | CASSKLGGGAVNEQYF
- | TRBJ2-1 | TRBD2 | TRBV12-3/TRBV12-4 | TGTGCCAGCAGTTTAAGGCTCTCCGGGACTAGCGGGGGTAACTCCTACAATGAGCAGTTCTTC | CASSLRLSGTSGGNSYNEQFF
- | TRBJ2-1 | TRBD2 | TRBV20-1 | TGCAGTGCTAGGGCCCCTGCTAGCGGACTTTTGGATGAGCAGTTCTTC | CSARAPASGLLDEQFF
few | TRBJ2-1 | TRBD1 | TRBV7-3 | TGTGCCAGCAGTACACTACAGGGGGAGAACAATGAGCAGTTCTTC | CASSTLQGENNEQFF
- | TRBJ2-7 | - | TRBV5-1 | TGCGCCAGCCAACGAGGGACGGTCAGCTCCTACGAGCAGTACTTC | CASQRGTVSSYEQYF
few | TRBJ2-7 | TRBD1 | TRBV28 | TGTGCCAGCAACGGCGCGGACAGGGGGACCTACGAGCAGTACTTC | CASNGADRGTYEQYF
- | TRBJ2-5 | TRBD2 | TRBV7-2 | TGTGCCAGCAGCTTATTGGCAGCGGGGCAAGAGACCCAGTACTTC | CASSLLAAGQETQYF
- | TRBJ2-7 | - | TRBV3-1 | TGTGCCAGCAGCCAAGTCAACGGCAACTACGAGCAGTACTTC | CASSQVNGNYEQYF